These 11 T cell receptor beta chains share one sample of origin, sequenced in a study of shared clonotypes between healthy human individuals. Profiling relied on immunoSEQ multiplex PCR, and the TCRdb table lists in-frame clones only, not all of them. This table holds some 1,900,000 clones, about 95% found once. In the naive CD8 group, cells lacked CD45RO and were positively selected for CCR7, so terminally differentiated effector memory CD45RA+ cells were left out. Sequenced input: naive CD8+ T cells sorted from blood. Receptors originate from a man between 18 and 35 years old in good health.

In the case of this clone: Distinct nucleotide sequences in the sample also encode this CDR3. The rearrangement links TRBV27 to TRBJ1-2; the D is unclear. V lost 2 bases and J lost 1, with 8 bases in between. This CDR3 spans 14 amino acids. Per germline, CDR1 MNHEY and CDR2 SMNVEV (reference sequence). In DNA, the CDR3 is TGTGCCAGCAGTTTACTCCCGGGTAACTATGGCTACACCTTC. As protein: CASSLLPGNYGYTF.

V is TRBV4-1 and J is TRBJ2-7; 9 bases map to TRBD1. Trimming took 4 bases from V and 5 from J; bases not matched to a gene: 6. Germline-derived CDR1 and CDR2 are MGHRA and YSYEKL. The CDR3 is 14 amino acids. CDR3 loop: CASSLGQGMDEQYF. The CDR3 nucleotides are TGCGCCAGCAGCCTCGGACAGGGGATGGACGAGCAGTACTTC.

The chain is built from TRBV19 and TRBJ2-3; unclear D gene. Trimming left V 6 bases short and J 1 base short, with 11 bases between. CDR1 and CDR2 (germline): LNHDA, SQIVND (reference sequence). There are 14 residues in the CDR3. As DNA, the CDR3 is TGTGCCAGTAGCACCGCTTGGGGCACAGATACGCAGTATTTT. Encoded protein: CASSTAWGTDTQYF.

The chain employs TRBV27 and TRBJ1-3; no definite D call. Trimming took 8 bases from V and 1 from J, leaving 12 bases between them. The germline V gene has CDR1 MNHEY and CDR2 SMNVEV (reference sequence). The CDR3 contains 14 residues. CDR3: CASSDLASGNTIYF. The CDR3 DNA reads TGTGCCAGCTCAGACTTAGCATCTGGAAACACCATATATTTT.

The genes are TRBV2 and TRBJ2-5; TRBD1 agrees at 7 bases. The CDR3 is 14 amino acids. The junction had 10 bases not matched to a gene; V was cut back by 8 bases and J by 4 bases. Germline-derived CDR1 and CDR2 are SNHLY and FYNNEI. DNA of the CDR3: TGTGCCAGCGAGTGGACAGGCGCGGTAGAGACCCAGTACTTC. This gives the protein CASEWTGAVETQYF.

V usage is TRBV5-6 and J usage is TRBJ2-5, with 9 nucleotides matching TRBD1. The CDR3 length is 15 residues. Germline lookup yields CDR1 SGHDT and CDR2 YYEEEE. Trimming cost V 4 bases and J 5 bases; bases outside gene matches: 9. The CDR3 DNA reads as TGTGCCAGCAGCAAAGGACAGGGGTACAGGGAGACCCAGTACTTC. As protein: CASSKGQGYRETQYF.

The chain employs TRBV7-9 and TRBJ2-1, with D perhaps matching TRBD1 or TRBD2 (6 bases each). The CDR3 spans 14 residues. Germline CDR1 SEHNR, CDR2 FQNEAQ (reference sequence). V was trimmed by 7 bases and J by 9 bases, leaving 19 bases between them. CDR3 sequence reads: CASTRGAGTGEQFF. The CDR3 DNA follows: TGTGCCAGCACGAGGGGGGCGGGAACGGGTGAGCAGTTCTTC.

This chain connects TRBV13 to TRBJ2-1; 7 positions agree with TRBD1. The CDR3 is 13 residues long. From germline, CDR1 is PRHDT and CDR2 FYEKMQ (reference sequence). Unmatched junction bases numbered 13, after V lost 5 bases and J lost 15 bases. This CDR3 is CASSQGTVGARFF. The CDR3 DNA sequence: TGTGCCAGCAGCCAAGGGACAGTGGGAGCTCGGTTCTTC.

About this clone itself: Other DNA sequences in this specimen translate into the identical CDR3. V and J are TRBV5-4 and TRBJ2-7; no firm D call. CDR1 SGHNT and CDR2 YYREEE come from the germline V gene (reference sequence). This CDR3 has 12 amino acids. Trimming took off 1 base at V and 0 bases at J, with 2 bases between the two ends. CDR3 residues: CASSLLSYEQYF. CDR3 nucleotide sequence: TGTGCCAGCAGCTTGCTCTCCTACGAGCAGTACTTC.

This chain joins TRBV5-4 and TRBJ2-2, with D uncertain. Trimming took 9 bases from V and 6 from J, leaving 15 bases between them. The CDR3 runs to 13 residues. From germline, CDR1 is SGHNT and CDR2 YYREEE (reference sequence). CDR3 in amino acids: CATTARSAGELFF. The CDR3 DNA reads as TGTGCCACCACAGCGAGATCGGCCGGGGAGCTGTTTTTT. The full variable domain, in which reference TRBV5-4 and TRBJ2-2 provide the parts outside the CDR3, is ETGVTQSPTHLIKTRGQQVTLRCSSQSGHNTVSWYQQALGQGPQFIFQYYREEENGRGNFPPRFSGLQFPNYSSELNVNALELDDSALYLCATTARSAGELFFGEGSRLTVL.

This chain joins TRBV7-2 and TRBJ2-1, with D perhaps given as TRBD1 or TRBD2 (6 bases each). Germline CDR1 is SGHTA and CDR2 is FQGNSA. CDR3 size: 18 residues. The V end lost 5 bases, the J end lost 8 bases, and 28 bases lay between the germline ends. CDR3 region: CASSAPGAGRGLAHEQFF. The CDR3 DNA follows: TGTGCCAGCAGCGCTCCGGGGGCCGGGCGCGGTCTGGCCCATGAGCAGTTCTTC.